This T cell receptor beta chain was sequenced in a study of T cell repertoires in cytomegalovirus infection (dated by TCRdb to the late 2010s). At the level of the whole study: Donor HLA type was relevant to the analysis, as public TCR beta signatures indicated carriage of CMV infection together with the matching HLA type.

As for this clonotype: Its antigen is not yet known. No base quality information exists; no much larger clone differs at one position.

Instrument used: Illumina HiSeq 1500. The public reads were quality trimmed at Q25 with fastp and then assembled into clones with MiXCR by TCRdb, keeping productive beta chains. CDR3 protein duplicates are merged, each entry listing the most common genes and DNA. The sample has fewer than 300,000 distinct CDR3 sequences on record, more than 20% of them singletons. Approximately 14% of the sample comes from the top ten. Findings and caveats that apply to the study as a whole: Carriers of CMV infection plus the relevant HLA type were discriminated by the cumulative frequency of public TCR beta family members in the study cohort and in an independent roughly 340-donor cohort. The ex vivo response was dominated by HLA-C-restricted CMV-specific TCR beta clonotypes, which also provided the single most frequent clonotype in two of eight donors.

The sample consisted of PBMCs. This clonotype was obtained from a human donor in good health (CMV status not recorded). Some clones in this sample may be carry-over from other donors' samples.

The DNA reads as follows: TGTGCCAGCAGCCAAGCGGGGGAGCAGTACTTC. This yields the protein CASSQAGEQYF. The rearranged segments are TRBV3-1 and TRBJ2-7; a tentative D call is TRBD2 (5 bases match). V is pared back by 1 base and J by 7 bases, with 5 bases lying between the germline termini. Based on the germline V gene (reference sequence), the CDR1 and CDR2 sequences are LGHDT and YNNKEL. There are 11 amino acids in the CDR3, from cysteine to phenylalanine inclusive. Only the CDR3 part of the read is kept: 33 bases, read in frame from the first base.